The TCR beta chain described here comes from a study of CD8+ T cells in alopecia areata. Findings and caveats of the study: Tissue-resident alphabeta T cells belonging to normal skin likewise get sequenced within scalp specimens. Clonality was higher in lesional than normal scalp, especially in alopecia totalis/universalis.

RNA was isolated and reverse transcribed to cDNA, the sequencing template. The repertoire was sequenced with immunoSEQ multiplex PCR; TCRdb's copy has only in-frame clones and lacks some. Of thousands of clones in the sample, less than 75% are singletons; the top ten hold under 3%. The CDR3 runs to 15 residues. The germline CDR1 and CDR2 sequences are ENHRY and SYGVKD. V was clipped by 2 bases and J by 4 bases; unmatched bases: 3. CD4+ cells from 4 to 6 patients were sorted into CD25+CD127- cells. Peripheral blood samples and lesional scalp punch biopsies were obtained from alopecia areata patients. Regarding this clone: Antigen unknown.

This clonotype originated in a human donor with alopecia areata. The chain recombines TRBV10-3 with TRBJ2-2; 8 bases line up with TRBD1. Sequenced: CD4+ Tregs sorted from blood. CDR3 in amino acids: CAISEGTGFTGELFF. As DNA, the CDR3 is TGTGCCATCAGTGAGGGGACAGGTTTCACCGGGGAGCTGTTTTTT.